This T cell receptor (beta chain) is drawn from a study of vaccination effects on CD4 cells after COVID-19. Study-wide points: Both infection-induced and vaccine-induced clones contracted markedly at late post-vaccination timepoints. Small numbers of convalescent patients limited the study. It also lacked early post-infection timepoints.

Turning to this clone: Its matching antigen is unknown.

Antigen-specific CD4+ T cells were first expanded with viral peptide pools by the ViraFEST assay and only then sequenced. On roughly day 10 of culture, CD4+ T cells were separated out. Testing of the vaccine recipients showed negative nucleocapsid antibodies and no prior SARS-CoV-2 infection. Roughly 1.9 million PBMC were placed in each well, which was supplemented with 10 IU/ml IL-2 and around 9.5 ug/ml peptides. Both day 3 and day 7 saw half the medium replaced with IL-2 medium. TCRdb's table, derived via immunoSEQ multiplex PCR, lists solely in-frame clones and lacks some. The repertoire holds about 41,000 clones, with over 60% as singletons. The origin of this receptor is a human donor who received a COVID-19 vaccine. The source material was CD4+ T cells from PBMCs cultured with HCoV-NL63 spike peptides, sampled before COVID-19 vaccination.

The CDR3 here is CASSDQRDSANYGYTF. As DNA, the CDR3 is TGCGCCAGCAGTGACCAAAGGGACAGCGCTAACTATGGCTACACCTTC. The chain combines TRBV10-2 with TRBJ1-2; 7 bases match TRBD1. This CDR3 has 16 residues. V was pared by 3 bases and J by 0 bases, with 7 bases of the junction left unmatched. The germline gives CDR1 WSHSY, CDR2 SAAADI.